The present entry profiles one T cell receptor beta chain with its context. The sample is drawn from a study of siplizumab effects on memory and regulatory T cells. Profiling relied on immunoSEQ multiplex PCR, and the TCRdb table lists in-frame clones only, not all of them. This table has around 72,000 clones, about 89% appearing once. Sequenced material: CD8+ T cells sorted from blood. This clonotype was obtained from a human donor in good health.

CDR3 bases: TGTGCCAGCAGACCGGGACTAGCGGGATGGGGCAATGAGCAGTTCTTC. Its translation: CASRPGLAGWGNEQFF. V gene TRBV27 combines with J gene TRBJ2-1; 13 nucleotides agree with TRBD2. This CDR3 has 16 amino acids. The V gene's germline CDR1 is MNHEY and CDR2 SMNVEV (reference sequence). J lost 6 bases, V lost 6 bases, and 8 bases had no gene match.